A selection of T cell receptor beta chains follows, all from one sample in a study of blood T cell repertoires in COVID-19. The protocol was immunoSEQ multiplex PCR, while the TCRdb copy is restricted to in-frame clones and leaves out a portion. The sample holds about 190,000 clones, 83% seen once. The specimen sequenced was peripheral blood. The receptors here all came from a woman in her forties with acute or convalescent COVID-19. Both conserved end residues are part of each CDR3. The D gene is left open where the match is weak. Some rows mark clone size as missing; the rest say once, few, many or name a class of expanded clone.

- | - | TRBJ2-3 | TRBV27 | 15 | CASSLRPQGTDTQYF | TGTGCCAGCAGTTTAAGGCCCCAGGGAACAGATACGCAGTATTTT
- | - | TRBJ1-1 | TRBV20-1 | 12 | CSASPSLGSAFF | TGCAGTGCTAGTCCCTCCCTAGGTTCAGCTTTCTTT
once | - | TRBJ1-6 | TRBV7-6 | 18 | CASSLSYRDKKGNSPLHF | TGTGCCAGCAGCTTATCGTACCGGGACAAAAAGGGTAATTCACCCCTCCACTTT
- | - | TRBJ1-2 | TRBV30 | 17 | CAWSVWGRRESNYGYTF | TGTGCCTGGAGTGTTTGGGGCAGACGAGAATCTAACTATGGCTACACCTTC
- | - | TRBJ2-7 | TRBV3-1/TRBV3-2 | 14 | CASSQGTVFYEQYF | TGTGCCAGCAGCCAAGGGACAGTTTTCTACGAGCAGTACTTC
few | - | TRBJ1-3 | TRBV18 | 18 | CASSPTQRGAVEGNTIYF | TGTGCCAGCTCACCCACCCAACGGGGGGCTGTGGAAGGAAACACCATATATTTT
- | - | TRBJ1-1 | TRBV18 | 12 | CASSPNAREAFF | TGTGCCAGCTCACCGAACGCGAGGGAAGCTTTCTTT
once | TRBD1 | TRBJ2-1 | TRBV18 | 15 | CASSPRRTGNNEQFF | TGTGCCAGCTCACCCCGTCGGACAGGGAACAATGAGCAGTTCTTC
- | TRBD2 | TRBJ2-3 | TRBV6-2/TRBV6-3 | 16 | CASSYEAGGPLDTQYF | TGTGCCAGCAGTTACGAAGCGGGGGGGCCACTAGATACGCAGTATTTT
- | - | TRBJ1-2 | TRBV28 | 13 | CATTQASGVGYTF | TGTGCCACCACCCAGGCGTCAGGGGTTGGCTACACCTTC
- | TRBD1 | TRBJ1-6 | TRBV18 | 15 | CASSPGQGINSPLHF | TGTGCCAGCTCACCGGGACAGGGGATTAATTCACCCCTCCACTTT
- | TRBD1 | TRBJ1-4 | TRBV30 | 12 | CAWSGQGEKLFF | TGTGCCTGGAGTGGACAGGGTGAAAAACTGTTTTTT
- | TRBD1 | TRBJ1-5 | TRBV24-1 | 14 | CATSDWDSYQPQHF | TGTGCCACCAGTGACTGGGACAGCTATCAGCCCCAGCATTTT
- | - | TRBJ2-1 | TRBV27 | 14 | CASSLRGPGDEQFF | TGTGCCAGCAGTTTAAGAGGGCCTGGGGATGAGCAGTTCTTC
- | TRBD1 | TRBJ1-6 | TRBV19 | 14 | CASSPGQYNSPLHF | TGTGCCAGTTCACCGGGACAGTATAATTCACCCCTCCACTTT
few | - | TRBJ1-5 | TRBV7-8 | 16 | CASSLRAGDSNQPQHF | TGTGCCAGCAGCTTAAGGGCAGGGGATAGCAATCAGCCCCAGCATTTT
- | - | TRBJ2-5 | TRBV28 | 12 | CASTRYQETQYF | TGTGCCAGCACCAGGTACCAAGAGACCCAGTACTTC
- | TRBD1 | TRBJ2-7 | TRBV28 | 19 | CASSNPDRGSTRSSYEQYF | TGTGCCAGCAGTAATCCGGACAGGGGGTCGACTAGGAGCTCCTACGAGCAGTACTTC
few | - | TRBJ2-3 | TRBV3-1/TRBV3-2 | 14 | CASSQRGNEDTQYF | TGTGCCAGCAGCCAGAGGGGGAACGAAGATACGCAGTATTTT
- | - | TRBJ1-4 | TRBV19 | 18 | CASSIRGGGLATNEKLFF | TGTGCCAGTAGTATACGGGGAGGAGGTCTTGCAACTAATGAAAAACTGTTTTTT
- | TRBD1 | TRBJ1-4 | TRBV28 | 15 | CASSQTGGGTEKLFF | TGTGCCAGCAGTCAGACAGGGGGCGGGACAGAAAAACTGTTTTTT
- | - | TRBJ1-5 | TRBV10-3 | 15 | CAISERDSFYQPQHF | TGTGCCATCAGTGAACGAGACAGCTTCTATCAGCCCCAGCATTTT
- | - | TRBJ2-7 | TRBV4-2 | 13 | CASSQGLKPELAF | TGTGCCAGCAGCCAGGGACTTAAGCCCGAGCTTGCCTTC
- | - | TRBJ1-4 | TRBV6-5 | 14 | CASSRQGPNEKLFF | TGTGCCAGCAGTCGTCAGGGGCCTAATGAAAAACTGTTTTTT
- | - | TRBJ2-1 | TRBV7-2 | 15 | CASSFSGPTYNEQFF | TGTGCCAGCAGCTTTAGCGGACCTACCTACAATGAGCAGTTCTTC